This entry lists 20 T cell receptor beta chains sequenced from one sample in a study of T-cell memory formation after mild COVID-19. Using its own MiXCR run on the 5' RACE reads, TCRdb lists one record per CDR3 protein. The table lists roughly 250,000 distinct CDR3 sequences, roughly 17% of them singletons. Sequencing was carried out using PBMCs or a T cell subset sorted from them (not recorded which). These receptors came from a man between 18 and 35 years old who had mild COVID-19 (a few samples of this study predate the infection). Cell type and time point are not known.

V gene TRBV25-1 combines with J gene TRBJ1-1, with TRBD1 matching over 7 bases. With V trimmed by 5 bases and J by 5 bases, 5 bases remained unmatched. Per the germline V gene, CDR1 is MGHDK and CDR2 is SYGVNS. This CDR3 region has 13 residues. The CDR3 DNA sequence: TGTGCCAGCAGTAAGGGACAGAGGACTGAAGCTTTCTTT. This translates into CASSKGQRTEAFF.

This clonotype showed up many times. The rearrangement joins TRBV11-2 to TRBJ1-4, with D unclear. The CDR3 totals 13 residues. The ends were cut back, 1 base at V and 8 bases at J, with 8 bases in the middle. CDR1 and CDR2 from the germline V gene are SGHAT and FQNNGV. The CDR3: CASSLVGGEKLFF. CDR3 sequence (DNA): TGTGCCAGCAGCTTAGTGGGCGGGGAAAAACTGTTTTTT.

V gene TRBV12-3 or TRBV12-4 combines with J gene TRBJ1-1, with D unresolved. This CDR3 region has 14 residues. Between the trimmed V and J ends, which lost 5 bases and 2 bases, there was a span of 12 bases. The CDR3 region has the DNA TGTGCCAGCAGTCGAAGAGAGGGCAACACTGAAGCTTTCTTT. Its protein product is CASSRREGNTEAFF.

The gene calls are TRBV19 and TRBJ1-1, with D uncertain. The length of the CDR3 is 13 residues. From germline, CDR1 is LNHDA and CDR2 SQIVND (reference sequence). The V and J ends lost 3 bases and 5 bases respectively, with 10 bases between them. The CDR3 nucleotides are TGTGCCAGTAGTATTGCCGGTCAGACTGAAGCTTTCTTT. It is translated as CASSIAGQTEAFF.

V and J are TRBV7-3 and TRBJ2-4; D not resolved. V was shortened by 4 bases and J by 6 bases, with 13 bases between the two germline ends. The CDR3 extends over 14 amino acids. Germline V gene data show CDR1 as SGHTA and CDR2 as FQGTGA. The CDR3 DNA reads TGTGCCAGCAGCTCCCCCGCAAAACCAAACATTCAGTACTTC. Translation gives CASSSPAKPNIQYF.

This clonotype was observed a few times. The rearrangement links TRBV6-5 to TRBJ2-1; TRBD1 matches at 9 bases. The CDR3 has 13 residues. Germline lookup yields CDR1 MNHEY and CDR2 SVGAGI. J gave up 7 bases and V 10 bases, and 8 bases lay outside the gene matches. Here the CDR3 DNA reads TGTGCCACATCACAGGGGGCCAGGAATGAGCAGTTCTTC. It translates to CATSQGARNEQFF.

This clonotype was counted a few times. The CDR3 sequence is CASRGGGYEQYF. CDR3 nucleotides: TGTGCCAGTAGAGGGGGAGGCTACGAGCAGTACTTC. V and J are TRBV6-5 and TRBJ2-7; the D gene could be TRBD1 or TRBD2 (6 bases each). The CDR3 contains 12 residues. Trimming took off 9 bases at V and 3 bases at J, with 12 bases between the two ends. Germline CDR1 and CDR2: MNHEY and SVGAGI.

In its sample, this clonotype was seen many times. The CDR3 here is CASSLDGQLNTGELFF. CDR3 nucleotide sequence: TGCGCCAGCAGCTTGGATGGACAGTTGAACACCGGGGAGCTGTTTTTT. This chain connects TRBV5-1 to TRBJ2-2; perhaps TRBD1 as D (6 bases). The CDR3 totals 16 residues. Trimming removed 0 bases at V and 1 base at J, with 10 bases between. Germline V gene data show CDR1 as SGHRS and CDR2 as YFSETQ.

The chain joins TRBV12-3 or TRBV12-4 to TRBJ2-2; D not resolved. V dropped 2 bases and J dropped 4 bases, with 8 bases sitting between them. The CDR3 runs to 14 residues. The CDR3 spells CASSLSVLTGELFF. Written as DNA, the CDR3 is TGTGCCAGCAGTTTATCCGTTCTCACCGGGGAGCTGTTTTTT.

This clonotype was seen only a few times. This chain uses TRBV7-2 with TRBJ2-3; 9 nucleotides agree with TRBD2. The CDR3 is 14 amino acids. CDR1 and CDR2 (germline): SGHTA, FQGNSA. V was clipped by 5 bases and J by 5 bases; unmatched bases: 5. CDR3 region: CASSQMTSGDTQYF. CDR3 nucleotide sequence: TGTGCCAGCAGCCAAATGACTAGCGGAGATACGCAGTATTTT.

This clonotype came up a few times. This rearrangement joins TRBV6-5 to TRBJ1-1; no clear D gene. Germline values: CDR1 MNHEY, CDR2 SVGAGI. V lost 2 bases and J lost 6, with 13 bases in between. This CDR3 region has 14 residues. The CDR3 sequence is CASSYPGGKAEAFF. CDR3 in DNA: TGTGCCAGCAGTTACCCCGGCGGTAAGGCTGAAGCTTTCTTT.

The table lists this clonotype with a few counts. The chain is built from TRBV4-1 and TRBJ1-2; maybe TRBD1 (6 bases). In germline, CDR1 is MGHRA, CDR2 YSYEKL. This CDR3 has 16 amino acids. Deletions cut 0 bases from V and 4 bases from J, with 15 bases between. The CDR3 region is CASSQDLAGAGYGYTF. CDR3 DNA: TGCGCCAGCAGCCAAGATCTTGCAGGGGCTGGCTATGGCTACACCTTC.

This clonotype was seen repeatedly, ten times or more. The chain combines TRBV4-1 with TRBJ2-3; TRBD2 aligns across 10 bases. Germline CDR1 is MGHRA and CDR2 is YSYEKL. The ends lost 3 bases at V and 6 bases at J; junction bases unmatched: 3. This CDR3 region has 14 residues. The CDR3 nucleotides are TGCGCCAGCAGCCAGGAGCGGGGGGGGGATACGCAGTATTTT. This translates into CASSQERGGDTQYF.

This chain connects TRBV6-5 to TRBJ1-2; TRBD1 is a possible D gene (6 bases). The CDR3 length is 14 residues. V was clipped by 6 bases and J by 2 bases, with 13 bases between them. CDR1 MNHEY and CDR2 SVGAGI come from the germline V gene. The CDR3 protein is CASSATGLNYGYTF. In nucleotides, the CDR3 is TGTGCCAGCAGCGCGACAGGATTGAACTATGGCTACACCTTC.

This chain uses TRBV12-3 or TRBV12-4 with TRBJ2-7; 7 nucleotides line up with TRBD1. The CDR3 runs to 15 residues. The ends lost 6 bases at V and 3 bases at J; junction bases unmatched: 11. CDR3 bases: TGTGCCAGCAGGGAGACCGGGACAGCTTACTACGAGCAGTACTTC. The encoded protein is CASRETGTAYYEQYF.

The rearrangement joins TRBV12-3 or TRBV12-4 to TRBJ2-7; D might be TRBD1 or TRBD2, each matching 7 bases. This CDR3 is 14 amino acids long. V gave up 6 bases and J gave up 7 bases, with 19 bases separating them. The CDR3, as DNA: TGTGCCAGCAGGGGACAGAGCCCCGGGGGGGAGCAGTACTTC. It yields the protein CASRGQSPGGEQYF.

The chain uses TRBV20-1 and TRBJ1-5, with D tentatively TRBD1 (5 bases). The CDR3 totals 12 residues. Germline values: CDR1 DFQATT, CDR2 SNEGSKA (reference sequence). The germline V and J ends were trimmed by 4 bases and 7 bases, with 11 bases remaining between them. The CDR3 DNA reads TGCAGTGCTATTGAGAGGGGACAGCCCCAGCATTTT. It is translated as CSAIERGQPQHF.

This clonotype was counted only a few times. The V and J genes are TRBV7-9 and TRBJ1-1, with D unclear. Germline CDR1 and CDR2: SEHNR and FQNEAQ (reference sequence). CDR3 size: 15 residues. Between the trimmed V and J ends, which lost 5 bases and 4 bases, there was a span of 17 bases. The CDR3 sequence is CASSPLSLVGTEAFF. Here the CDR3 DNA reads TGTGCCAGCAGCCCATTATCTCTCGTGGGCACTGAAGCTTTCTTT.

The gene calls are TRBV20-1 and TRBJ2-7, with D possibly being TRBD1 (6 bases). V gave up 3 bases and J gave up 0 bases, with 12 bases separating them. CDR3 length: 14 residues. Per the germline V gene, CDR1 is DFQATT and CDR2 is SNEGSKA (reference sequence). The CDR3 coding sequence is TGCAGTGCTAGGACAGGCCTTAGCTCCTACGAGCAGTACTTC. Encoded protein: CSARTGLSSYEQYF.

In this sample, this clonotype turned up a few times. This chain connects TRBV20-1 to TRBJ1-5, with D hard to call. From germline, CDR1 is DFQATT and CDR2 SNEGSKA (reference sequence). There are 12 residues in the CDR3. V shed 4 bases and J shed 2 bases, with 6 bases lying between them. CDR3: CSATDGNQPQHF. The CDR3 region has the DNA TGCAGTGCTACCGACGGCAATCAGCCCCAGCATTTT.